This TCR beta chain came from a study of identical twins. Study-level points and caveats: Beta out-of-frame sequences showed weaker excess twin sharing. Beta clonotypes that were abundant in cord blood contained fewer insertions, a pattern absent from memory repertoires. Models underestimated out-of-frame TCR alpha sharing in monozygotic twins.

The CDR3 runs 16 residues. V was pared by 1 base and J by 2 bases, with 5 bases of the junction left unmatched. From germline, CDR1 is DFQATT and CDR2 SNEGSKA (reference sequence). Concerning this clonotype itself: Its antigen is undetermined.

TCRdb redid the calling of the 5' RACE reads with MiXCR, one entry per CDR3 protein. Among hundreds of thousands of distinct CDR3 sequences, roughly 6% were seen once, and the ten largest hold around 1.7%. This TCR was sampled from a man aged 18-30 years in good health. Sequences were obtained from naive T cells sorted from blood. The rearrangement joins TRBV20-1 to TRBJ2-6, with 7 bases identical to TRBD2. The CDR3 loop reads CSARGSSGAGANVLTF. The CDR3 DNA reads as TGCAGTGCTAGAGGTTCCAGCGGGGCTGGGGCCAACGTCCTGACTTTC.